The 30 T cell receptor beta chains below come from one sample, sequenced in a study of CD8 T cells in Susac syndrome (dated by TCRdb to about 2019). Receptors were amplified or captured by the immunoSEQ multiplex PCR assay. RNA was extracted with the RNeasy kit and roughly 0.5 to 1 ug was reverse transcribed using random hexamers. TCRdb redid the processing of the public reads, applying fastp at Q25 and MiXCR, and retained in-frame beta chains. For every CDR3 protein sequence, its rows merge into one entry that carries the most common genes and DNA. Present in this sample are about 300,000 distinct CDR3 sequences, approximately 84% of which were seen just once. Jointly, the top ten make up approximately 0.12% of the sample. Sequencing was carried out using CD8+ T cells from PBMCs. Receptor source: a human donor with multiple sclerosis.

This clonotype is a singleton in its sample. The chain uses TRBV25-1 and TRBJ2-6; D tentatively reads TRBD1 or TRBD2 (5 bases each). The germline V gene has CDR1 MGHDK and CDR2 SYGVNS. The V end lost 5 bases, the J end lost 2 bases, and 10 bases lay between the germline ends. The CDR3 totals 15 residues. CDR3 nucleotides: TGTGCCAGCAGTATCCGGGACGCTGGGGCCAACGTCCTGACTTTC. Protein sequence: CASSIRDAGANVLTF. The complete variable domain, with remaining parts taken from reference TRBV25-1 and TRBJ2-6, reads EADIYQTPRYLVIGTGKKITLECSQTMGHDKMYWYQQDPGMELHLIHYSYGVNSTEKGDLSSESTVSRIRTEHFPLTLESARPSHTSQYLCASSIRDAGANVLTFGAGSRLTVL.

This chain uses TRBV20-1 with TRBJ2-1, with 8 bases identical to TRBD1. CDR3 length equals 17 residues. Germline V gene lookup returns CDR1 DFQATT and CDR2 SNEGSKA (reference sequence). The ends lost 3 bases at V and 0 bases at J; junction bases unmatched: 10. The CDR3 is CSASHLAGTGSYNEQFF. CDR3 in DNA: TGCAGTGCTAGCCACCTAGCCGGGACAGGCTCCTACAATGAGCAGTTCTTC.

This chain links TRBV6-6 with TRBJ2-7; 9 positions agree with TRBD2. Germline loops: CDR1 MNHNY, CDR2 SVGAGI (reference sequence). The CDR3 has 16 amino acids. V lost 0 bases, J lost 6 bases, and 9 bases stayed unmatched. The chain's CDR3 is CASSYSIVAGGSEQYF. The CDR3 DNA reads TGTGCCAGCAGTTACTCGATTGTGGCGGGAGGGTCCGAGCAGTACTTC.

The chain combines TRBV7-9 with TRBJ2-3; no firm D call. The germline gives CDR1 SEHNR, CDR2 FQNEAQ (reference sequence). The CDR3 has 14 residues. Trimming took 3 bases from V and 6 from J, leaving 13 bases between them. The CDR3 nucleotides are TGTGCCAGCAGCTTCCAATCCCCGGGCGATACGCAGTATTTT. This translates into CASSFQSPGDTQYF.

The rearrangement links TRBV27 to TRBJ1-1; D gene ambiguous. CDR1 and CDR2 from the germline V gene are MNHEY and SMNVEV (reference sequence). The CDR3 extends over 16 amino acids. V was pared by 4 bases and J by 3 bases, with 18 bases between. CDR3 sequence (DNA): TGTGCCAGCAGTTCCGCCGCTGACGGGAGGTACACTGAAGCTTTCTTT. This encodes CASSSAADGRYTEAFF.

The V and J genes are TRBV27 and TRBJ2-5; 8 positions match TRBD1. Germline-derived CDR1 and CDR2 are MNHEY and SMNVEV (reference sequence). J lost 2 bases, V lost 4 bases, and 9 bases had no gene match. CDR3 length: 16 amino acids. The CDR3 DNA is TGTGCCAGCAGTTGGGGGGCAGGGGGCCCGCAAGAGACCCAGTACTTC. Translated: CASSWGAGGPQETQYF.

This clonotype came up a few times. CDR3 DNA sequence: TGTGCCAGCAGTCCGCCTTGGACTGACACCCCAGAGACCCAGTACTTC. Amino acid sequence: CASSPPWTDTPETQYF. The rearrangement links TRBV27 to TRBJ2-5, with D perhaps matching TRBD2 (5 bases). Germline lookup yields CDR1 MNHEY and CDR2 SMNVEV (reference sequence). Trimming left V 5 bases short and J 4 bases short, with 20 bases between. The CDR3 runs to 16 residues.

The chain has TRBV2 and TRBJ2-2; the D gene is possibly TRBD1 (5 bases). V gave up 4 bases and J gave up 5 bases, with 8 bases separating them. The CDR3 consists of 13 residues. Germline CDR1 and CDR2: SNHLY and FYNNEI. CDR3 amino acids: CASSGTTTGELFF. The CDR3 bases are TGTGCCAGCAGTGGGACAACAACCGGGGAGCTGTTTTTT.

The V and J genes are TRBV7-9 and TRBJ2-1; no clear D gene. CDR3 size: 14 residues. Germline CDR1 reads SEHNR; CDR2 reads FQNEAQ (reference sequence). Trimming removed 5 bases at V and 0 bases at J, with 8 bases between. CDR3 amino acids: CASSTGPSYNEQFF. CDR3 coding DNA: TGTGCCAGCAGCACGGGTCCCTCCTACAATGAGCAGTTCTTC.

This chain links TRBV20-1 with TRBJ2-3, with D hard to call. The CDR3 has 16 residues. Germline values: CDR1 DFQATT, CDR2 SNEGSKA (reference sequence). The ends were cut back, 0 bases at V and 4 bases at J, with 17 bases in the middle. The CDR3 region has the DNA TGCAGTGCTAGAGATCCTCCTAAGGTCCGCGCAGATACGCAGTATTTT. This translates into CSARDPPKVRADTQYF.

The chain recombines TRBV5-1 with TRBJ2-3; a possible D gene is TRBD2 (5 bases). The CDR3 extends over 24 amino acids. V gave up 0 bases and J gave up 0 bases, with 35 bases separating them. Germline-derived CDR1 and CDR2 are SGHRS and YFSETQ. The CDR3 here is CASSLVSSTDTQYLDPSSTDTQYF. The CDR3 region has the DNA TGCGCCAGCAGCTTGGTCTCTAGCACAGATACGCAGTATTTAGACCCCTCTAGCACAGATACGCAGTATTTT. Full variable domain (missing parts from reference TRBV5-1 and TRBJ2-3): KAGVTQTPRYLIKTRGQQVTLSCSPISGHRSVSWYQQTPGQGLQFLFEYFSETQRNKGNFPGRFSGRQFSNSRSEMNVSTLELGDSALYLCASSLVSSTDTQYLDPSSTDTQYFGPGTRLTVL.

The J gene is TRBJ2-3, the V gene TRBV3-1; D unresolved. The V end was cut by 1 base, the J end by 0 bases, with 14 bases between. The CDR3 has 17 residues. CDR1 LGHDT and CDR2 YNNKEL come from the germline V gene (reference sequence). The CDR3 region has the DNA TGTGCCAGCAGCCAAGTTACCCGTGGGGAAAGCACAGATACGCAGTATTTT. It yields the protein CASSQVTRGESTDTQYF.

The rearrangement joins TRBV30 to TRBJ1-1; D unresolved. The CDR3 has 13 residues. The ends were cut back, 1 base at V and 1 base at J, with 7 bases in the middle. The V gene's germline CDR1 is GTSNPN and CDR2 SVGIG (reference sequence). The CDR3 loop reads CAWSGTGNTEAFF. The CDR3 DNA sequence: TGTGCCTGGAGTGGGACTGGGAACACTGAAGCTTTCTTT. The full variable domain, its missing parts supplied by reference TRBV30 and TRBJ1-1, is SQTIHQWPATLVQPVGSPLSLECTVEGTSNPNLYWYRQAAGRGLQLLFYSVGIGQISSEVPQNLSASRPQDRQFILSSKKLLLSDSGFYLCAWSGTGNTEAFFGQGTRLTVV.

This chain connects TRBV7-9 to TRBJ2-7; D not certain. V was shortened by 1 base and J by 6 bases, with 7 bases between the two germline ends. Looked up from germline, CDR1 is SEHNR and CDR2 is FQNEAQ (reference sequence). This CDR3 is 12 amino acids long. DNA of the CDR3: TGTGCCAGCAGCTTAGGAGAGTTCGAGCAGTACTTC. Translated: CASSLGEFEQYF.

The gene calls are TRBV27 and TRBJ2-5, with 7 bases identical to TRBD1. The V and J ends lost 6 bases and 2 bases, in that order; junction bases with no gene match: 15. CDR3 length: 17 amino acids. The germline V gene has CDR1 MNHEY and CDR2 SMNVEV (reference sequence). CDR3 protein: CASRSYRGRTSQETQYF. The CDR3 nucleotides are TGTGCCAGCAGATCCTACAGGGGCCGCACCTCACAAGAGACCCAGTACTTC.

CDR3 sequence reads: CSLSGGGETQYF. CDR3 in DNA: TGCAGCCTATCAGGCGGGGGAGAGACCCAGTACTTC. This rearrangement joins TRBV20-1 to TRBJ2-5, with TRBD2 matching over 7 bases. From germline, CDR1 is DFQATT and CDR2 SNEGSKA (reference sequence). The CDR3 runs 12 residues.

The chain recombines TRBV5-4 with TRBJ1-2; 11 bases line up with TRBD1. Trimming at V came to 4 bases and at J to 4 bases, leaving 6 bases not matched to a gene. The CDR3 runs 15 residues. Germline assignment: CDR1 SGHNT and CDR2 YYREEE (reference sequence). CDR3 in DNA: TGTGCCAGCAGCCTGCCCGGGACAGGGGGCTATGGCTACACCTTC. This encodes CASSLPGTGGYGYTF.

The chain combines TRBV13 with TRBJ2-1; D gene uncertain. V was pared by 0 bases and J by 6 bases, with 6 bases between. This CDR3 contains 13 residues. Germline CDR1 is PRHDT and CDR2 is FYEKMQ (reference sequence). CDR3 region: CASSLGHSNEQFF. The CDR3 region has the DNA TGTGCCAGCAGCTTAGGACACTCCAATGAGCAGTTCTTC.

This clonotype was counted once. V usage is TRBV15 and J usage is TRBJ2-1; 12 positions match TRBD2. This CDR3 has 17 residues. CDR1 is LNHNV and CDR2 is YYDKDF in the germline V gene (reference sequence). V shed 4 bases, J shed 7 bases, and the junction held 11 bases outside the gene matches. The CDR3 region has the DNA TGTGCCACCAGCACGTACTTAACTAGCGGGAGGTATAATGAGCAGTTCTTC. Translation: CATSTYLTSGRYNEQFF.

The chain links TRBV7-9 to TRBJ2-3; weak D call: TRBD2 (6 bases). CDR1 is SEHNR and CDR2 is FQNEAQ in the germline V gene (reference sequence). Trimming removed 8 bases from V and 0 bases from J, with 12 bases in between. There are 14 residues in the CDR3. The CDR3 DNA follows: TGTGCCAGCCAAGGGACTCAAAGCACAGATACGCAGTATTTT. This codes for CASQGTQSTDTQYF.

The rearrangement uses TRBV12-5 and TRBJ2-7, with TRBD1 matching over 8 bases. CDR1 and CDR2 (germline): LGHNT, FRNRAP. This CDR3 is 13 amino acids long. V lost 7 bases, J lost 4 bases, and 6 bases stayed unmatched. CDR3 region: CASAGQGGYEQYF. As DNA, the CDR3 is TGTGCTAGTGCCGGACAGGGAGGTTACGAGCAGTACTTC.

The genes are TRBV12-3 or TRBV12-4 and TRBJ1-2; TRBD1 aligns across 7 bases. The CDR3 is made up of 14 amino acids. V shed 4 bases, J shed 6 bases, and the junction held 8 bases outside the gene matches. CDR3 in amino acids: CASSSSQGRDGYTF. The CDR3 DNA reads as TGTGCCAGCAGTTCCTCACAGGGGAGGGATGGCTACACCTTC.

The CDR3 sequence: CASSWRLRAGLQYEQFF. In DNA form, the CDR3 reads TGTGCCAGCAGTTGGAGGTTACGGGCGGGACTTCAGTATGAGCAGTTCTTC. The chain employs TRBV6-5 and TRBJ2-1; tentatively, D is TRBD2 (6 bases). Germline CDR1 MNHEY, CDR2 SVGAGI. This CDR3 region has 17 residues. V was shortened by 4 bases and J by 8 bases, with 24 bases between the two germline ends.

CDR3 nucleotides: TGTGCCAGCAGTTCAAGGACAGGGAGCACAGATACGCAGTATTTT. It codes for CASSSRTGSTDTQYF. The V and J genes are TRBV12-3 or TRBV12-4 and TRBJ2-3, with TRBD1 matching over 8 bases. The CDR3 is made up of 15 amino acids. J was trimmed by 0 bases and V by 4 bases; bases with no gene match: 3.

V usage is TRBV9 and J usage is TRBJ2-1; TRBD1 matches at 7 bases. After removal of 4 bases from V and 5 bases from J, the junction contained 15 bases not matched to a gene. This CDR3 has 17 amino acids. CDR1 is SGDLS, CDR2 YYNGEE, per germline. CDR3 bases: TGTGCCAGCAGCCCGAAGGGGGCAGGTGATCCAAACAATGAGCAGTTCTTC. Translated, it gives CASSPKGAGDPNNEQFF.

CDR3 loop: CASSLTDRRGPNVLTF. The CDR3 nucleotides read TGTGCCAGCAGTCTCACTGACAGGAGGGGGCCCAACGTCCTGACTTTC. The chain is built from TRBV27 and TRBJ2-6, with D perhaps matching TRBD1 (7 bases). This CDR3 contains 16 residues. Germline V gene data show CDR1 as MNHEY and CDR2 as SMNVEV (reference sequence). V was trimmed by 5 bases and J by 8 bases, leaving 19 bases between them.

The chain carries TRBV2 and TRBJ2-7, with D possibly being TRBD2 (5 bases). Per germline, CDR1 SNHLY and CDR2 FYNNEI. The CDR3 contains 15 residues. Trimming removed 0 bases at V and 0 bases at J, with 9 bases between. This CDR3 reads CASSEALGVSYEQYF. In DNA form, the CDR3 reads TGTGCCAGCAGTGAAGCGCTCGGGGTCTCCTACGAGCAGTACTTC.

The chain employs TRBV5-6 and TRBJ2-1; TRBD2 aligns across 14 bases. The CDR3 has 15 amino acids. The germline V gene encodes CDR1 SGHDT and CDR2 YYEEEE. Trimming removed 2 bases from V and 10 bases from J; junction bases left unmatched: 5. The CDR3 DNA is TGTGCCAGCAGCTTCGGACTAGCGGGAGGAGGGGAGCAGTTCTTC. This codes for CASSFGLAGGGEQFF.

V usage is TRBV11-2 and J usage is TRBJ1-1, with a tentative D call TRBD1 (5 bases). Germline CDR1 is SGHAT and CDR2 is FQNNGV. Trimming cost V 6 bases and J 3 bases, with 11 bases left between them. The CDR3 is made up of 13 amino acids. The CDR3 DNA sequence: TGTGCCAGCAGTCAGGGTTCGTACACTGAAGCTTTCTTT. Its protein is CASSQGSYTEAFF.

The V and J genes are TRBV2 and TRBJ1-1; a weak D match, TRBD1 (6 bases). The V end was cut by 5 bases, the J end by 3 bases, with 16 bases between. The CDR3 spans 15 residues. Germline loops: CDR1 SNHLY, CDR2 FYNNEI. The CDR3 loop is CASSRDRPGDTEAFF. The CDR3, as DNA: TGTGCCAGCAGTCGAGACAGGCCAGGGGACACTGAAGCTTTCTTT.